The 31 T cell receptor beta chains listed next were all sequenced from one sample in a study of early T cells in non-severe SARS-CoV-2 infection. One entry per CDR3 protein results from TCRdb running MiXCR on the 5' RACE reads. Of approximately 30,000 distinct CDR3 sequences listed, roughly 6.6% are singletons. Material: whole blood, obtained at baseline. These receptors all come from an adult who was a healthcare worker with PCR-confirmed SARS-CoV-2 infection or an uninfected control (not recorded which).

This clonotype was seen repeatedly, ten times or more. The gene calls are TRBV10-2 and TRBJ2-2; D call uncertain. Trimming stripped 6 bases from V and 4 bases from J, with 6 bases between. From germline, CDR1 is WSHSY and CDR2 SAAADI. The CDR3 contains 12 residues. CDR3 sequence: CASREGTGELFF. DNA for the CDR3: TGCGCCAGCAGGGAAGGCACCGGGGAGCTGTTTTTT.

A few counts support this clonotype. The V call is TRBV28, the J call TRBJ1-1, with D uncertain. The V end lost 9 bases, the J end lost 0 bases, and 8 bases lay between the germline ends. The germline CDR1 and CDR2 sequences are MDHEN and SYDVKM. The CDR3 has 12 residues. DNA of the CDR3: TGTGCCAGTCTAGGGATGAACACTGAAGCTTTCTTT. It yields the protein CASLGMNTEAFF. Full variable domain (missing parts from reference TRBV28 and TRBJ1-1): DVKVTQSSRYLVKRTGEKVFLECVQDMDHENMFWYRQDPGLGLRLIYFSYDVKMKEKGDIPEGYSVSREKKERFSLILESASTNQTSMYLCASLGMNTEAFFGQGTRLTVV.

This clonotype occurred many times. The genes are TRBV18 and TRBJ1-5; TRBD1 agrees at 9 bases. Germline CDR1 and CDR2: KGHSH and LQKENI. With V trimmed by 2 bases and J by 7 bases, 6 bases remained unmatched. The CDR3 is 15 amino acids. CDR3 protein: CASSPGTGLRQPQHF. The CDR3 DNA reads TGTGCCAGCTCACCAGGGACAGGGTTGAGGCAGCCCCAGCATTTT.

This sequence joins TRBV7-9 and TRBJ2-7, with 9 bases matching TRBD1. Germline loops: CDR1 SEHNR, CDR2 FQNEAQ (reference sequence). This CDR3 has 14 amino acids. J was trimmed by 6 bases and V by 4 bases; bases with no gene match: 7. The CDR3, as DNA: TGTGCCAGCAGCTCCCGGGACAGGGACGCCGAGCAGTACTTC. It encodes CASSSRDRDAEQYF.

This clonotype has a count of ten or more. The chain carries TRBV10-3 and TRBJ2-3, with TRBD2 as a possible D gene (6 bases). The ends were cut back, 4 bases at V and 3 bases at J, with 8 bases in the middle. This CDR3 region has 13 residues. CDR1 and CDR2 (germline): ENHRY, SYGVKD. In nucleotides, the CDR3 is TGTGCCATCAGTGGCGGGATGACAGATACGCAGTATTTT. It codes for CAISGGMTDTQYF.

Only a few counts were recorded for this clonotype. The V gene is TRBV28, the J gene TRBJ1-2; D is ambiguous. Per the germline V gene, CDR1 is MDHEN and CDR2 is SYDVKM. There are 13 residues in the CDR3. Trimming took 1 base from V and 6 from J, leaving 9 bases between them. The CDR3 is CASSLYQVDGYTF. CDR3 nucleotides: TGTGCCAGCAGTTTATATCAGGTCGATGGCTACACCTTC.

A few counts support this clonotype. This CDR3 is CSQGAGSTDTQYF. Here the CDR3 DNA reads TGCAGTCAGGGGGCAGGCTCCACAGATACGCAGTATTTT. This sequence joins TRBV20-1 and TRBJ2-3, with 8 bases fitting TRBD1. Germline V gene lookup returns CDR1 DFQATT and CDR2 SNEGSKA (reference sequence). This CDR3 has 13 amino acids. Trimming removed 8 bases from V and 2 bases from J; junction bases left unmatched: 6.

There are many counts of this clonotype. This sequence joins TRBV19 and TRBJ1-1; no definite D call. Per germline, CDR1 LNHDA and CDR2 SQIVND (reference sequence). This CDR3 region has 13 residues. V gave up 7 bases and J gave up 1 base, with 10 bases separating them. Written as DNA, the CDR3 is TGTGCCAGTACCCTGGCCCCGAACACTGAAGCTTTCTTT. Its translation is CASTLAPNTEAFF.

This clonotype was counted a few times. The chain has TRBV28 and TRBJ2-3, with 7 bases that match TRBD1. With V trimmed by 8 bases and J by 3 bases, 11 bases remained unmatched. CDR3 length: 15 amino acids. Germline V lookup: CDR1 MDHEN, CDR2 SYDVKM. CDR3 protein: CASALQGWATDTQYF. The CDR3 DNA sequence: TGTGCCAGCGCATTACAGGGGTGGGCAACAGATACGCAGTATTTT.

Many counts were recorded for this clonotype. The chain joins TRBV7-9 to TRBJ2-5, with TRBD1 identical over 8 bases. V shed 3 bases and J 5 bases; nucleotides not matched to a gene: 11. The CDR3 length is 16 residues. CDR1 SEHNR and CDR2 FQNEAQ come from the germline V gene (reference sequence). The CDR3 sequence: CASSLERDRIFETQYF. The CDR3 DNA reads TGTGCCAGCAGCTTGGAACGGGACAGGATCTTCGAGACCCAGTACTTC.

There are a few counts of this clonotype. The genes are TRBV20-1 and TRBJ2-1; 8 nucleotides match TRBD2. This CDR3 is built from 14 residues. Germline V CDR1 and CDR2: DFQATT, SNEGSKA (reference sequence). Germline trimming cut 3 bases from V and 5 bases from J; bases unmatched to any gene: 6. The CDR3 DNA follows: TGCAGTGCTAGTAGAGCGGGAGTGGACAATGAGCAGTTCTTC. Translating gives CSASRAGVDNEQFF.

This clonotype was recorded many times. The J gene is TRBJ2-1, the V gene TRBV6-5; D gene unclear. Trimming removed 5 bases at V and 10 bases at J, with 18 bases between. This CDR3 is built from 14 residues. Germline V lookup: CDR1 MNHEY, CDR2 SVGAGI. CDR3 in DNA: TGTGCCAGCAGTCTATTGGGCCGGATTGGAGAGCAGTTCTTC. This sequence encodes CASSLLGRIGEQFF.

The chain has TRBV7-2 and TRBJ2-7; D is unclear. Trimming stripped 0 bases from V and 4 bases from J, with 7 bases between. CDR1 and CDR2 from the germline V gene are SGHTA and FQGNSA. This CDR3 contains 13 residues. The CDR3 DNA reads TGTGCCAGCAGCTTAGCGACCCAATACGAGCAGTACTTC. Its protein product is CASSLATQYEQYF.

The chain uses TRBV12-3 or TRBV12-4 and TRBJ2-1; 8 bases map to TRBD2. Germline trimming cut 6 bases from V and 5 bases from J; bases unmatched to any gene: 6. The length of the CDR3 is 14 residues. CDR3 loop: CASRKTSAHNEQFF. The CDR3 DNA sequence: TGTGCCAGCAGGAAGACTAGCGCCCACAATGAGCAGTTCTTC.

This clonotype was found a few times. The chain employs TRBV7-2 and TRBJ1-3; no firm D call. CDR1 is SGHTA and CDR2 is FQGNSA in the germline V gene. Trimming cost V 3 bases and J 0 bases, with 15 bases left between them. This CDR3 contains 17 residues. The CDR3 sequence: CASSFRRPALSGNTIYF. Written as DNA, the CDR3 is TGTGCCAGCAGCTTCCGTCGGCCGGCTCTCTCTGGAAACACCATATATTTT.

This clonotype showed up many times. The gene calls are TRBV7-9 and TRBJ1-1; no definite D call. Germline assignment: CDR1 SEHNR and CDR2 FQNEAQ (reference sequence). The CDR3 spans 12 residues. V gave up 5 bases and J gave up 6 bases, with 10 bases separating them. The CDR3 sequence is CASSQEGAEAFF. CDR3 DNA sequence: TGTGCCAGCAGCCAAGAGGGTGCTGAAGCTTTCTTT.

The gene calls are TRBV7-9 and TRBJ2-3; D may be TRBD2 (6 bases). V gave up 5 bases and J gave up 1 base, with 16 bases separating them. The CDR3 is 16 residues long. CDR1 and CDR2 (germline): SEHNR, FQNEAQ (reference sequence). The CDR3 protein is CASSPRLERGTDTQYF. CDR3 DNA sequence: TGTGCCAGCAGCCCCCGGTTGGAGCGGGGCACAGATACGCAGTATTTT.

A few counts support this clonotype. CDR3 in DNA: TGTGCCAGCAGGAACCCACGGACTAGCGGGAACACCGGGGAGCTGTTTTTT. Protein sequence: CASRNPRTSGNTGELFF. V is TRBV6-5 and J is TRBJ2-2, with 10 bases lining up with TRBD2. With 6 bases clipped from V and 1 base from J, the junction kept 8 bases outside the gene matches. The CDR3 has 17 amino acids. The germline V gene encodes CDR1 MNHEY and CDR2 SVGAGI.

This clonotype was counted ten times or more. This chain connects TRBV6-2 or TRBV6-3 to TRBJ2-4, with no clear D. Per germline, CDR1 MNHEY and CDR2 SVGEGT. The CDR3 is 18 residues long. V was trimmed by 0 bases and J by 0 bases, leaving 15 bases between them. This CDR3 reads CASSYSPLAVLAKNIQYF. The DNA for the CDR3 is TGTGCCAGCAGTTACTCGCCTCTGGCGGTTCTAGCCAAAAACATTCAGTACTTC.

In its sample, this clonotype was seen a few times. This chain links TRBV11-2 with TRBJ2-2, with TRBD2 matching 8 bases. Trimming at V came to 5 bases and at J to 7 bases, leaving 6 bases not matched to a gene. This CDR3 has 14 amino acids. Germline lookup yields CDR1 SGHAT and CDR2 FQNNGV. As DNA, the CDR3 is TGTGCCAGCAGCACCGGACTAGCCCGCGGGGAGCTGTTTTTT. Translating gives CASSTGLARGELFF. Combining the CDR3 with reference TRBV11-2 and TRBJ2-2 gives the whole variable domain EAGVAQSPRYKIIEKRQSVAFWCNPISGHATLYWYQQILGQGPKLLIQFQNNGVVDDSQLPKDRFSAERLKGVDSTLKIQPAKLEDSAVYLCASSTGLARGELFFGEGSRLTVL.

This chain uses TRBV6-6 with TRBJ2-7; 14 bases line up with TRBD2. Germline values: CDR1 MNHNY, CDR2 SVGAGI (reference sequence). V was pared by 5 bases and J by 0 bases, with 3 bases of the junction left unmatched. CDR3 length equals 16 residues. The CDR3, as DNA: TGTGCCAGCAGTGTGGGACTAGCGGGAGTCTCCTACGAGCAGTACTTC. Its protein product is CASSVGLAGVSYEQYF.

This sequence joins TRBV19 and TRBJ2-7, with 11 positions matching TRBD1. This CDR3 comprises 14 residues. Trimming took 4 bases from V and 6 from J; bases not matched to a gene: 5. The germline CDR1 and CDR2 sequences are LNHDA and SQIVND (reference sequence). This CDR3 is CASSKSGTGGEQYV. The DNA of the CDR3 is TGTGCCAGTAGTAAATCCGGGACAGGGGGCGAGCAGTACGTC.

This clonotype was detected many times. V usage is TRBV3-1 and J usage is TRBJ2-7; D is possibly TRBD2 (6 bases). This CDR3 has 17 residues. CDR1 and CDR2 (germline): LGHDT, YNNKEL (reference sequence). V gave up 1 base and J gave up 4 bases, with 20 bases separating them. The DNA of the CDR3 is TGTGCCAGCAGCCAAGGGAGGGACTCGCTAGGGAGATACGAGCAGTACTTC. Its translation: CASSQGRDSLGRYEQYF.

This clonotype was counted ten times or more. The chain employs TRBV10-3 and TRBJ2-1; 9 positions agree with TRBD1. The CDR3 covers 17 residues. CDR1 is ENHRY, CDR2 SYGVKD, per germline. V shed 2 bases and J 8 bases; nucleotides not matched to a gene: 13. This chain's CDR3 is CAISEPDRGLTKDEQFF. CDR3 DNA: TGTGCCATCAGTGAGCCGGACAGGGGACTGACTAAGGATGAGCAGTTCTTC.

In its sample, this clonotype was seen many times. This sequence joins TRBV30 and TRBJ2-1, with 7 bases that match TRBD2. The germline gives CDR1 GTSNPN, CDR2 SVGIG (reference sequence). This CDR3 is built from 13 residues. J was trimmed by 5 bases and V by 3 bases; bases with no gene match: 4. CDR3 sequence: CAWRWGGDNEQFF. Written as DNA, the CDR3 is TGTGCCTGGAGGTGGGGAGGGGACAATGAGCAGTTCTTC. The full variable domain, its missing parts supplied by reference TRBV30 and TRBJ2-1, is SQTIHQWPATLVQPVGSPLSLECTVEGTSNPNLYWYRQAAGRGLQLLFYSVGIGQISSEVPQNLSASRPQDRQFILSSKKLLLSDSGFYLCAWRWGGDNEQFFGPGTRLTVL.

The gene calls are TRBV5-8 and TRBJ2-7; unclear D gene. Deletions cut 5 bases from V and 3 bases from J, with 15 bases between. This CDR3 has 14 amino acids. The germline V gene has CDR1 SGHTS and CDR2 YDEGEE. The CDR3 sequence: CASSPRWANYEQYV. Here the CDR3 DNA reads TGTGCCAGCAGTCCCAGGTGGGCTAACTACGAGCAGTACGTC.

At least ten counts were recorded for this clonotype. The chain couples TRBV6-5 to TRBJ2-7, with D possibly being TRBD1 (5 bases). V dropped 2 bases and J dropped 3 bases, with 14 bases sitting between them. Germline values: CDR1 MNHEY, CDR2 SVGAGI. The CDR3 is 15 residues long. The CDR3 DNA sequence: TGTGCCAGCAGTTACGGCCAGGGAAGGGTCTACGAGCAGTACTTC. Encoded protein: CASSYGQGRVYEQYF.

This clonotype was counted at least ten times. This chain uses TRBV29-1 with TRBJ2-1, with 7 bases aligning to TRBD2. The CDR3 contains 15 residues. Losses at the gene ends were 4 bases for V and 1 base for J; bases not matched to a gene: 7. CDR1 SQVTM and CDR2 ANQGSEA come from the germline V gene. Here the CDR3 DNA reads TGCAGCGTTGTCCCGGTAGCGGGTTCCTACAATGAGCAGTTCTTC. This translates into CSVVPVAGSYNEQFF.

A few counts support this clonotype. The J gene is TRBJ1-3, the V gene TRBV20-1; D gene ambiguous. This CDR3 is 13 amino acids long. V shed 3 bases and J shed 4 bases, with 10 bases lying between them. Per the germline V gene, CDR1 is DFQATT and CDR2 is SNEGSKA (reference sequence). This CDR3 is CSASYGPGNTIYF. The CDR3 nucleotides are TGCAGTGCTAGTTACGGGCCCGGAAACACCATATATTTT.

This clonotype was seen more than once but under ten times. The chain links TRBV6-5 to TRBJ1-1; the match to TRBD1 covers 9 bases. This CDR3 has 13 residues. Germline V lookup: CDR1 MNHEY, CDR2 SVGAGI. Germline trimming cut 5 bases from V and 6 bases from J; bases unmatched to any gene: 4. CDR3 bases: TGTGCCAGCAGTCCCCGGACAGGGGCTGAAGCTTTCTTT. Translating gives CASSPRTGAEAFF.

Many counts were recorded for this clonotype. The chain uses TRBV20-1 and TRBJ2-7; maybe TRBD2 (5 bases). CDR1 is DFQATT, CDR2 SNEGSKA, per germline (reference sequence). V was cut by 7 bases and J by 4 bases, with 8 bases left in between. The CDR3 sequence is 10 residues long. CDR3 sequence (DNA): TGCAGTGGGACTTTGTACGAGCAGTACTTC. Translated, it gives CSGTLYEQYF.